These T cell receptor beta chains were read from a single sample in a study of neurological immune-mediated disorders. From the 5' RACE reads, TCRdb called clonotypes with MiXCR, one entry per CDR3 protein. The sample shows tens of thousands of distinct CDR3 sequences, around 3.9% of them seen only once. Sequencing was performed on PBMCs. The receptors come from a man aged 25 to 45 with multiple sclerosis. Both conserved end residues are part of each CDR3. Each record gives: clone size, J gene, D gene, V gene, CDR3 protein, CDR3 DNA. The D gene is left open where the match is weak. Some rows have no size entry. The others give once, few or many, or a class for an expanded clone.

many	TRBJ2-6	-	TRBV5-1	CASSPGGAVSSGANVLTF	TGCGCCAGCAGCCCAGGGGGGGCCGTGAGCTCTGGGGCCAACGTCCTGACTTTC
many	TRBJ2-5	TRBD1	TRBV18	CASSGGQPETQYF	TGTGCCAGCTCAGGGGGACAGCCGGAGACCCAGTACTTC
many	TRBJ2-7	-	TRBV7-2	CASSSEDRGLTYEQYF	TGTGCCAGCAGCTCGGAAGATCGGGGACTCACCTACGAGCAGTACTTC
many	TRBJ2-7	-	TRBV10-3	CATQSKSYEQYF	TGTGCCACCCAAAGCAAATCCTACGAGCAGTACTTC
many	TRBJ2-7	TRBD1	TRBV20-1	CSARSGQVEQYF	TGCAGTGCTAGATCAGGACAGGTCGAGCAGTACTTC
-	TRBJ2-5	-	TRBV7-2	CASSSSVGLETQYF	TGTGCCAGCAGCTCCTCAGTCGGACTGGAGACCCAGTACTTC
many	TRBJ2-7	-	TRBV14	CASSPREAGSSYEQYF	TGTGCCAGCAGCCCACGTGAGGCGGGTTCATCCTACGAGCAGTACTTC
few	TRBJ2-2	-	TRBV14	CASSRTGTYTGELFF	TGTGCCAGCAGCCGAACGGGGACATACACCGGGGAGCTGTTTTTT
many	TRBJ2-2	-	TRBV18	CASSHSLAGINTGELFF	TGTGCCAGCTCACACTCGCTCGCAGGAATCAACACCGGGGAGCTGTTTTTT
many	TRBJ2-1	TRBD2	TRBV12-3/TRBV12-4	CASGGEGEQFF	TGTGCCTCCGGCGGGGAGGGTGAGCAGTTCTTC
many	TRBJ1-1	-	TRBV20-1	CSAAQAQKNTEAFF	TGCAGTGCTGCTCAGGCGCAGAAGAACACTGAAGCTTTCTTT
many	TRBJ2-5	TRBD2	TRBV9	CASSTSLAGLETQYF	TGTGCCAGCAGTACATCTCTAGCGGGGCTCGAGACCCAGTACTTC
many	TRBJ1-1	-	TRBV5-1	CASSLRTVNTEAFF	TGCGCCAGCAGCTTGAGGACAGTCAACACTGAAGCTTTCTTT
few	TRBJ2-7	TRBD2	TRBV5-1	CASSLLLAGGEQYF	TGCGCCAGCAGCTTGTTACTAGCGGGGGGCGAGCAGTACTTC
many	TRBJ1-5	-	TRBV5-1	CASSLSGSDQPQHF	TGCGCCAGCAGCTTGTCGGGGAGCGATCAGCCCCAGCATTTT
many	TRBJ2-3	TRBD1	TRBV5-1	CASSLGIDRVNTQYF	TGCGCCAGCAGCTTGGGGATTGACAGGGTAAATACGCAGTATTTT
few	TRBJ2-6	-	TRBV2	CASRGPLSSGANVLTF	TGTGCCAGCAGGGGACCGCTAAGCTCTGGGGCCAACGTCCTGACTTTC
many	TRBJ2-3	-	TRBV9	CASSRARGTDTQYF	TGTGCCAGCAGTCGAGCGAGAGGCACAGATACGCAGTATTTT
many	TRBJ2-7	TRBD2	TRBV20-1	CSANLAGSSYEQYF	TGCAGTGCGAACTTAGCGGGGAGCTCCTACGAGCAGTACTTC
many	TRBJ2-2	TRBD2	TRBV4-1	CASSQEGGGGAGELFF	TGCGCCAGCAGCCAAGAGGGCGGGGGGGGCGCCGGGGAGCTGTTTTTT
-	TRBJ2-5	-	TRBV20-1	CSASSDGTQYF	TGCAGTGCTTCTAGCGATGGGACCCAGTACTTC
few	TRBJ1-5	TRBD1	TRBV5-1	CASRSGTGVDQPQNF	TGCGCCAGCAGGTCCGGGACAGGGGTGGATCAGCCCCAGAATTTT
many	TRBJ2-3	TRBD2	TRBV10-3	CAIRTQTSGDSDTQYF	TGTGCCATCAGAACTCAGACTAGCGGGGACTCAGATACGCAGTATTTT
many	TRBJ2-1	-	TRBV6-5	CASSQNFLGYNEQFF	TGTGCCAGCAGCCAGAATTTTTTGGGTTACAATGAGCAGTTCTTC
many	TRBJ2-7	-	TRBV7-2	CASSQDRYEQYF	TGTGCCAGCAGCCAGGACCGGTACGAGCAGTACTTC
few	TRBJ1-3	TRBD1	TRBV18	CASSLTGTGKSFGNTIYF	TGTGCCAGCTCACTAACCGGGACAGGGAAGAGTTTTGGAAACACCATATATTTT
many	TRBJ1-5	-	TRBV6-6	CASSYVSGARNQPQHF	TGTGCCAGCAGTTACGTTTCGGGGGCGCGAAACCAGCCCCAGCATTTT
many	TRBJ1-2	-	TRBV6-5	CASSYGGYGYTF	TGTGCCAGCAGTTACGGGGGGTATGGCTACACCTTC
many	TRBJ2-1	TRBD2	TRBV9	CASSASGGPYNEQFF	TGTGCCAGCAGCGCGAGCGGGGGCCCCTACAATGAGCAGTTCTTC
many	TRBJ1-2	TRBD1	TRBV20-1	CSASPQGYGYTF	TGCAGTGCCAGTCCACAGGGGTATGGCTACACCTTC
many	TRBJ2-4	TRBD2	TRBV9	CASSGQAGGLNIQYF	TGTGCCAGCAGCGGGCAAGCGGGGGGGCTCAACATTCAGTACTTC
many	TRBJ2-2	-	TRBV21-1	CASSRGWTGELFF	TGTGCCAGCAGCAGGGGGTGGACCGGGGAGCTGTTTTTT
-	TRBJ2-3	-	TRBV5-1	CASSLGTPTDTQYF	TGCGCCAGCAGCTTAGGGACACCCACAGATACGCAGTATTTT
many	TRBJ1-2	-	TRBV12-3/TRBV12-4	CASSLTDYGYTF	TGTGCCAGCAGTTTGACGGACTATGGCTACACCTTC
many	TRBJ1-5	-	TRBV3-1	CASSQDGGRRGQPQHF	TGTGCCAGCAGCCAAGATGGGGGGCGAAGGGGACAGCCCCAGCATTTT
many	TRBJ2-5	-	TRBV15	CATSRDPQGLETQYF	TGTGCCACCAGCAGAGATCCCCAGGGCCTAGAGACCCAGTACTTC
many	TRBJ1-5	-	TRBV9	CASSVHPQHF	TGTGCCAGCAGCGTACACCCCCAGCATTTT
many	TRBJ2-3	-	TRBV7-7	CASSLERVTDTQYF	TGTGCCAGCAGCTTAGAGCGGGTCACAGATACGCAGTATTTT
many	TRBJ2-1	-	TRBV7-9	CASSPQGLEGNEQFF	TGTGCCAGCAGCCCCCAGGGCCTTGAAGGGAATGAGCAGTTCTTC
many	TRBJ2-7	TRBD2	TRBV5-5	CASSPIAGGPYEQYF	TGTGCCAGCAGCCCCATAGCGGGGGGACCCTACGAGCAGTACTTC
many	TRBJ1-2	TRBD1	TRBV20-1	CSALGGAEGYTF	TGCAGTGCTCTAGGGGGCGCGGAAGGCTACACCTTC
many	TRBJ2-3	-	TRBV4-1	CASSQGDAWDTQYF	TGCGCCAGCAGCCAGGGGGACGCCTGGGATACGCAGTATTTT
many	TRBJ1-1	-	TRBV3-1	CASSQAGVQGTEAFF	TGTGCCAGCAGCCAAGCAGGGGTGCAGGGCACTGAAGCTTTCTTT
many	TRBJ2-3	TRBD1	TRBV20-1	CSARGDRENTDTQYF	TGCAGTGCTAGAGGGGACAGGGAAAACACAGATACGCAGTATTTT
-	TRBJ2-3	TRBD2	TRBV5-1	CASTPPGLAGGPSTDTQYF	TGCGCCAGCACCCCTCCAGGACTAGCGGGGGGGCCAAGCACAGATACGCAGTATTTT
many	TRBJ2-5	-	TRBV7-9	CASSRLGPTEETQYF	TGTGCCAGCAGCCGCCTCGGACCCACCGAAGAGACCCAGTACTTC
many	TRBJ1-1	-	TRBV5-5	CASSLDFWKNTVNTEAFF	TGTGCCAGCAGCTTGGATTTTTGGAAGAACACCGTGAACACTGAAGCTTTCTTT
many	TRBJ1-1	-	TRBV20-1	CSARVLGMNTEAFF	TGCAGTGCTAGAGTTCTGGGGATGAACACTGAAGCTTTCTTT